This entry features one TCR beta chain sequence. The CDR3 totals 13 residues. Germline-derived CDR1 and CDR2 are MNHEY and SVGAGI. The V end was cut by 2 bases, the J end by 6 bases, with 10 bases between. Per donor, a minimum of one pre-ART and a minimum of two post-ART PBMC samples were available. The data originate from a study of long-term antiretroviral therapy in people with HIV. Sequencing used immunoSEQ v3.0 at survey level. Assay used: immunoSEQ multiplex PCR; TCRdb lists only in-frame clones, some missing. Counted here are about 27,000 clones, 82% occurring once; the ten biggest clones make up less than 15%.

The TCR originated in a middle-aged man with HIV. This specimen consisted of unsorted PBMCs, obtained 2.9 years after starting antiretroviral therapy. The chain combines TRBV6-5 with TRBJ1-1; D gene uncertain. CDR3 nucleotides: TGTGCCAGCAGTTACCGTCAGGCCTCTGAAGCTTTCTTT. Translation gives CASSYRQASEAFF.